The TCR beta chain under discussion was sequenced for a study of graft-versus-host responses after intestinal transplantation. Background on the study: Each transplant was multivisceral, liver-intestinal, or isolated intestinal. The study gave all recipients anti-thymocyte globulin induction, then tacrolimus and steroids for about 3 years.

Of note for this clone: Its antigen is undetermined.

The repertoire was sequenced with immunoSEQ multiplex PCR; TCRdb's copy has only in-frame clones and lacks some. This table holds some 46,000 clones, just under 95% found once. Study findings and constraints: Early post-transplant HvG declines showed an association with peak circulating GvH clone levels. GvH clones were found in recipient marrow; some appeared first in ileum or blood.

The specimen comprised PBMCs, sampled around 330 days after intestinal transplant. The clonotype originates from a human patient who received an intestinal transplant, so some T cells may come from the graft donor.

CDR3 in amino acids: CASSHPVGTAGGSFEQYF. The CDR3 coding sequence is TGCGCCAGCAGCCACCCCGTCGGGACCGCTGGGGGATCGTTCGAGCAGTACTTC. The rearrangement uses TRBV4-1 and TRBJ2-7, with D perhaps assigned TRBD1 or TRBD2 (5 bases each). The CDR3 is 18 amino acids. Germline CDR1 MGHRA, CDR2 YSYEKL. Trimming shortened V by 3 bases and J by 6 bases, and 27 bases separated the two germline ends.